The TCR beta chain described here comes from a study of cytomegalovirus exposure and HLA in healthy donors (dated by TCRdb to 2016 to 2017). For the study in its entirety: An earlier analysis of 587 of the donors reported 250 to 300 Gb of sequence data and about 100 million unique TCR beta sequences from roughly 180 million T cells. Roughly 300 gigabases of sequencing data and 70 million to 85 million unique TCR sequences were included in an early release covering 550 to 800 HLA-typed donors. Of the roughly 400 genotyped donors, 70% to 90% were placed in the genetic ancestry cluster associated with self-reported Caucasian donors. The study was designed to test whether signatures of past pathogen exposure could be identified by cataloging public T cell receptors. Using immunosequencing, the study profiled T cell repertoires from 500 to 800 subjects and related those repertoires to cytomegalovirus serostatus. A separate validation cohort of roughly 130 different subjects was used in addition to the roughly 670-subject first cohort. To predict cytomegalovirus infection status, the study brought together high-throughput TCR immunosequencing, statistical association of individual TCRs with disease status, and machine learning. A later analysis re-examined previously published TCR beta repertoires from around 670 donors and added high-resolution HLA genotyping to investigate patterns of TCR occurrence. In the later analysis, no new phenotypic data were used to find candidate immune exposures; instead, reliance was placed on TCR beta sequences and their occurrence across donors. In an earlier analysis of roughly 540 of the donors, high-throughput TCR beta sequencing was used to judge whether each TCR beta V gene segment behaved as functional or pseudogenic. Donor age, sex, ethnicity and CMV serostatus were compiled alongside the repertoire data. A later genetic analysis took genome-wide SNP genotypes for about three fifths of the roughly 700 donors and used that subset as a discovery cohort. Every discovery cohort repertoire had been produced on one sequencing platform. Class I and class II HLA loci were covered by the typing at four-digit resolution. The number of typed donors differed by locus: roughly 629-640 for A, B, C, DRB1 and DQB1; approximately 520 for DQA1; approximately 600 for DPA1; and 400 to 480 for DPB1. Because of strong linkage in the cohort, five DR-DQ haplotypes were treated as single units for association and clustering. Across under 500 genotyped donors of the cohort, an average of about 240,000 unique TCR beta nucleotide sequences per donor were sequenced, and roughly a sixth of those sequences were non-productive. General study outcomes and caveats: In vitro tests confirmed that three of the cytomegalovirus-associated TCR beta chains recognize cytomegalovirus antigens. A later genetic analysis associated a missense DCLRE1C variant with V-gene and J-gene trimming of TCR beta chains, and an independent cohort replicated the association. While some public TCRs were present in many individuals, most TCR sequences turned up only very rarely across donors. The authors suggested that the approach could potentially be generalized to other disease states and immunological phenotypes. According to a later analysis, parvovirus B19, influenza, CMV and Epstein-Barr virus appeared linked to several top co-occurrence clusters. Because counts were too low, seventeen rarely observed V segments, including chromosome 9 orphons, were excluded from the earlier analysis of under 650 of the donors. Cytomegalovirus status was reported to be diagnosed by the classifier with high specificity and sensitivity in both the original and validation cohorts. The presence/absence analyses assumed that sequencing depth was roughly uniform across donors, and that assumption may not be true. According to a later analysis, most CMV-associated TCR beta chains appeared to be HLA-restricted, and the HLA associations seemed to be driven largely by CMV exposure. In a later analysis, HLA-associated TCR beta chains were found to be more clonally expanded and to have lower generation probabilities than equally common non-associated chains. A total of around 150 TCR beta chains were listed by the study as associated with cytomegalovirus. In an earlier analysis of 587 of the donors, most TCR beta V segments appeared in productive rearrangements about 90% or about 30% of the time, broadly matching IMGT annotations. Only TCR beta chains were sequenced in this cohort, and the absence of alpha or paired-chain data limited detectable features. Specific HLA alleles were associated with 15,000 to 20,000 TCR beta sequences at a false discovery rate of 0.05 in a later analysis. Compared with the approximately 720-donor mean, donors in an Asian-associated ancestry cluster had fewer N-insertions in productive TCRs, according to a later genetic analysis. In a later analysis, the rate of TCR association differed among HLA loci, with DRB1 alleles having the most associated TCRs and HLA-C alleles having the fewest. Assigning TCR associations to individual alleles was difficult when HLA alleles, especially DR and DQ, strongly co-occurred. Some IMGT-functional V segments, including TRBV6-2 and TRBV6-3, could not be told apart with the 87-base-pair reads, so those segments were excluded. CMV serostatus was the only immune exposure information available for the cohort. A cluster of highly shared sequence variants was judged likely to represent a technical artifact of the sequencing pipeline. Linkage disequilibrium might explain the correlated functional status among segregating V segments, but an unknown experimental factor could not be ruled out. A further reported finding was that TCR beta sequences accurately predicted the HLA-A and HLA-B alleles for most subjects in the first cohort. Because HLA typing was missing for some donors at each locus, association tests included only the typed subset.

Library preparation was by the immunoSEQ multiplex PCR assay. For the multiplex PCR, a mixture combining 60 forward primers for TCR Vbeta segments and 13 reverse primers for TCR Jbeta segments was used. Amplification of the CDR3 region of rearranged TCR beta genes was performed with a multiplex PCR assay on genomic DNA. The amplified TCR beta libraries were sequenced on the Illumina HiSeq System as 87-base-pair reads. On the study's bioinformatics: In a later analysis, some 80 million unique TCR beta chains were counted across the 500 to 700 repertoires, and approximately 9.9 million of these chains were shared by at least two donors. Raw reads were error-corrected and collapsed into unique sequences with a nearest-neighbor algorithm that merged closely related sequences to remove PCR and sequencing errors. To assign V, D and J gene segments, CDR3 sequences were aligned to IMGT reference sequences. For a sequence to be retained, a match of at least six nucleotides was required to both a V gene segment and a J gene segment. Rearrangements were classified as productive when the CDR3 lacked stop codons and remained in frame with V and J, and all other rearrangements were classified as non-productive. Following IMGT convention, CDR3 was defined as the stretch from the second conserved V-encoded cysteine to the conserved J-encoded phenylalanine. The earlier analysis of more than 450 of the donors excluded sequences that lacked an unambiguous match to a single V gene segment. An earlier analysis of several hundred of the donors called V segments functional above 56.7% productive rearrangements and segregating when the between-donor standard deviation exceeded 5%. A statistical classification framework was built to diagnose cytomegalovirus status from the catalog of TCR beta chain sequences. V and J gene assignment, in a later analysis, came from comparing TCR nucleotide sequences with IMGT/GENE-DB human TR gene sequences. The TCRdist pipeline was used in a later analysis to assign CDR3 sequences and most-parsimonious VDJ recombination scenarios. In a later analysis, every TCR beta chain was defined by the combination of its CDR3 amino acid sequence and its V-gene family, and reads without a unique V-gene family were dropped. In a later analysis, fewer than 650 highly shared, low-generation-probability nucleotide sequences were removed to address suspected cross-contamination and a sequencing artifact. A later analysis calculated a clonal expansion index for each public chain from normalized within-repertoire ranks of inferred template counts. In a later analysis, generation probabilities were computed with a VDJ recombination model fitted to out-of-frame rearrangements, and the resulting probabilities were checked against IGoR. Hypergeometric tests were used in a later analysis to score TCR-TCR, TCR-HLA and TCR-CMV co-occurrence, with a repertoire-size bias correction applied to the TCR pairs. A later analysis estimated false discovery rates by permuting HLA or CMV assignments 20 times. In a later analysis, co-occurring TCRs were grouped with DBSCAN, and TCRdist sequence similarity was added when clustering was performed within HLA-allele-positive subsets. Co-occurrence clustering excluded repertoires with fewer than 30,000 or more than 120,000 public chains, plus five with anomalous nucleotide sharing. TCRdb's version of the immuneACCESS table is confined to in-frame rearrangements and falls short of the full clone set. An unresolved V gene accounts for under half of the shortfall where checked; the remainder is of unknown origin. Clone size and V and J calls were adopted from that table, with D and trimming inferred from the DNA. The sample data list 110,000 to 150,000 clones, and about two thirds of these were observed just once. The top ten clonotypes cover under 2.5% of the sample.

The cohort was made up of hundreds of healthy bone marrow donors. All cohort members were sampled while nominally healthy, although unrecorded immune exposures were likely present. The donor was CMV seropositive and was included in the group of 250 to 350 seropositive cohort members. Each donor provided a peripheral blood sample, and peripheral blood mononuclear cells were used for TCR beta sequencing. The Qiagen DNeasy Blood Extraction Kit was used to extract genomic DNA from the blood cell samples. As to this clone: This clone's antigen is unknown. The input lacks base qualities; no much larger clone sits a single base away.

The V end loses 3 bases and the J end loses 0 bases, and a stretch of 14 bases separates them. Via the germline V gene (reference sequence), CDR1 is SEHNR and CDR2 FQNEAQ. Spanning cysteine to phenylalanine, the CDR3 consists of 16 amino acids. Left in the record is the CDR3 DNA by itself, 48 bases read in frame from the first base. This sequence was found in a woman aged 55-70 years in good health and CMV-seropositive. Recombination joined TRBV7-9 with TRBJ1-2; D gene: possibly TRBD1, on 5 matching bases. The sequenced sample consisted of PBMCs. The CDR3: CASSFGRAETNYGYTF. The DNA sequence is given as TGTGCCAGCAGCTTCGGCAGGGCGGAAACTAACTATGGCTACACCTTC. The variable domain in full, with residues beyond the CDR3 obtained from the reference TRBV7-9 and TRBJ1-2 genes, is DTGVSQNPRHKITKRGQNVTFRCDPISEHNRLYWYRQTLGQGPEFLTYFQNEAQLEKSRLLSDRFSAERPKGSFSTLEIQRTEQGDSAMYLCASSFGRAETNYGYTFGSGTRLTVV.